This entry lists 18 T cell receptor beta chains sequenced from one sample in a study of memory CD8 T cells in hepatitis C reinfection. The method was immunoSEQ multiplex PCR; TCRdb's version includes in-frame clones alone and lacks a portion of them. The top ten hold 0.72% of the sample, which has approximately 46,000 clones, roughly nine tenths seen once. Time point given: late/post reinfection, 12 to 24 weeks after detection. TCR sequencing was done directly ex vivo on sorted cells, without expansion in vitro. Sequencing input: naive CD8+ T cells sorted from blood. The receptors here all came from a man between 18 and 35 years old with hepatitis C virus infection.

This CDR3 is CASSSEAAINYNEQFF. CDR3 bases: TGCGCCAGCAGCTCGGAGGCCGCCATTAACTACAATGAGCAGTTCTTC. The J gene is TRBJ2-1, the V gene TRBV5-1, with TRBD2 as a possible D gene (5 bases). V was clipped by 3 bases and J by 3 bases, with 16 bases between them. This CDR3 has 16 amino acids. From germline, CDR1 is SGHRS and CDR2 YFSETQ.

This chain joins TRBV27 and TRBJ1-1; D is unresolved. The CDR3 runs 14 residues. CDR1 MNHEY and CDR2 SMNVEV come from the germline V gene (reference sequence). V lost 6 bases and J lost 4, with 15 bases in between. The CDR3 protein is CASSPPGPSTEAFF. The CDR3 nucleotides are TGTGCCAGCAGCCCCCCGGGTCCTAGCACTGAAGCTTTCTTT.

The V gene is TRBV7-8, the J gene TRBJ2-7, with a tentative D call TRBD1 (5 bases). From germline, CDR1 is SGHVS and CDR2 FQNEAQ. The CDR3 spans 15 residues. V was pared by 1 base and J by 0 bases, with 10 bases between. CDR3 DNA sequence: TGTGCCAGCAGCTTAGTGGCAGGACACTCCTACGAGCAGTACTTC. It encodes CASSLVAGHSYEQYF. The full variable domain, with the rest looked up from reference TRBV7-8 and TRBJ2-7, is GAGVSQSPRYKVAKRGQDVALRCDPISGHVSLFWYQQALGQGPEFLTYFQNEAQLDKSGLPSDRFFAERPEGSVSTLKIQRTQQEDSAVYLCASSLVAGHSYEQYFGPGTRLTVT.

J is TRBJ1-2 and V is TRBV11-2; 8 bases fit TRBD1. This CDR3 comprises 14 residues. V shed 4 bases and J 7 bases; nucleotides not matched to a gene: 8. From germline, CDR1 is SGHAT and CDR2 FQNNGV. In DNA form, the CDR3 reads TGTGCCAGCAGCTCCCTCGACAGGGGCTCTGGCTACACCTTC. This translates into CASSSLDRGSGYTF.

The chain is built from TRBV25-1 and TRBJ1-1, with D maybe TRBD1 (5 bases). Germline values: CDR1 MGHDK, CDR2 SYGVNS. V was clipped by 3 bases and J by 10 bases, with 15 bases between them. There are 13 residues in the CDR3. CDR3 in DNA: TGTGCCAGCAGTGAGATTGGAGGGACGAGAGCTTTCTTT. Translating it yields CASSEIGGTRAFF.

This chain uses TRBV28 with TRBJ2-3; D call uncertain. The CDR3 loop spans 14 amino acids. V shed 4 bases and J shed 4 bases, with 12 bases lying between them. In germline, CDR1 is MDHEN, CDR2 SYDVKM. CDR3 nucleotides: TGTGCCAGCAGTTCCCCCCAAGCGTCAGATACGCAGTATTTT. Translation: CASSSPQASDTQYF.

The chain links TRBV2 to TRBJ2-3; TRBD2 matches at 9 bases. The CDR3 sequence is 18 residues long. V lost 3 bases and J lost 1; bases outside the gene matches: 11. Germline V lookup: CDR1 SNHLY, CDR2 FYNNEI. The CDR3 protein is CASSDSSTSGLGTDTQYF. The CDR3 coding sequence is TGTGCCAGCAGTGACAGCTCCACTAGCGGGCTGGGCACAGATACGCAGTATTTT.

This chain links TRBV19 with TRBJ1-6; D unresolved. This CDR3 has 15 residues. Germline loops: CDR1 LNHDA, CDR2 SQIVND (reference sequence). V dropped 1 base and J dropped 3 bases, with 7 bases sitting between them. Here the CDR3 DNA reads TGTGCCAGTAGTATAGGTGCCAGCTATAATTCACCCCTCCACTTT. Translating gives CASSIGASYNSPLHF.

The V and J genes are TRBV7-8 and TRBJ2-1; D may be TRBD1 (5 bases). Germline V CDR1 and CDR2: SGHVS, FQNEAQ. Trimming pared 0 bases from V and 5 bases from J, leaving 20 bases between. The CDR3 sequence is 18 residues long. CDR3 sequence reads: CASSLAGRGPPPNNEQFF. The CDR3 nucleotides read TGTGCCAGCAGCTTAGCGGGGCGAGGACCACCTCCAAACAATGAGCAGTTCTTC.

This chain connects TRBV6-5 to TRBJ2-7, with 8 bases matching TRBD2. There are 13 residues in the CDR3. With V trimmed by 5 bases and J by 5 bases, 5 bases remained unmatched. CDR1 is MNHEY and CDR2 is SVGAGI in the germline V gene. The CDR3 loop reads CASSRERENEQYF. The CDR3 DNA reads TGTGCCAGCAGTCGGGAGCGGGAGAACGAGCAGTACTTC.

V is TRBV2 and J is TRBJ2-7, with 7 bases aligning to TRBD2. V shed 4 bases, J shed 5 bases, and the junction held 5 bases outside the gene matches. Germline V gene lookup returns CDR1 SNHLY and CDR2 FYNNEI. This CDR3 is built from 13 residues. The CDR3 sequence: CASSARTSDEQYV. The CDR3 DNA sequence: TGTGCCAGCAGTGCACGGACTAGTGACGAGCAGTACGTC.

The chain combines TRBV9 with TRBJ2-1; TRBD2 matches 9 bases. This CDR3 has 16 residues. Unmatched junction bases numbered 5, after V lost 4 bases and J lost 0 bases. CDR1 SGDLS and CDR2 YYNGEE come from the germline V gene. The CDR3 protein is CASSLDSGGSYNEQFF. DNA for the CDR3: TGTGCCAGCAGCCTTGATAGCGGGGGCTCCTACAATGAGCAGTTCTTC.

V is TRBV7-8 and J is TRBJ1-2, with 10 bases identical to TRBD1. The CDR3 runs 14 residues. After removal of 0 bases from V and 7 bases from J, the junction contained 2 bases not matched to a gene. Germline assignment: CDR1 SGHVS and CDR2 FQNEAQ. The CDR3 is CASSLAGTGVGYTF. CDR3 in DNA: TGTGCCAGCAGCTTAGCCGGGACAGGGGTTGGCTACACCTTC. Supplemented by reference TRBV7-8 and TRBJ1-2, the full variable domain reads GAGVSQSPRYKVAKRGQDVALRCDPISGHVSLFWYQQALGQGPEFLTYFQNEAQLDKSGLPSDRFFAERPEGSVSTLKIQRTQQEDSAVYLCASSLAGTGVGYTFGSGTRLTVV.

The chain employs TRBV19 and TRBJ1-5, with TRBD1 matching over 9 bases. The CDR3 has 14 residues. Germline V lookup: CDR1 LNHDA, CDR2 SQIVND (reference sequence). J lost 7 bases, V lost 8 bases, and 9 bases had no gene match. This CDR3 is CASEGTGSRQPQHF. CDR3 in DNA: TGTGCCAGTGAAGGGACAGGGAGTCGCCAGCCCCAGCATTTT.

V usage is TRBV29-1 and J usage is TRBJ2-1; D might be TRBD2 (5 bases). CDR3 length equals 11 residues. Germline values: CDR1 SQVTM, CDR2 ANQGSEA. Trimming left V 4 bases short and J 4 bases short, with 5 bases between. The CDR3 nucleotides are TGCAGCGTTGGGACTTACAATGAGCAGTTCTTC. It codes for CSVGTYNEQFF.

The chain carries TRBV6-6 and TRBJ2-5; the D gene is possibly TRBD1 (5 bases). The CDR3 is 14 residues long. Germline lookup yields CDR1 MNHNY and CDR2 SVGAGI (reference sequence). V was pared by 2 bases and J by 4 bases, with 11 bases between. CDR3 protein: CASSYTAGIETQYF. In DNA, the CDR3 is TGTGCCAGCAGTTACACAGCAGGGATAGAGACCCAGTACTTC.

The V gene is TRBV5-1, the J gene TRBJ2-1; 7 bases line up with TRBD1. The germline V gene has CDR1 SGHRS and CDR2 YFSETQ. Trimming removed 3 bases from V and 1 base from J; junction bases left unmatched: 7. This CDR3 region has 16 residues. The CDR3 bases are TGCGCCAGCAGCTCCGACGGGACAGTATCCTACAATGAGCAGTTCTTC. Amino acid sequence: CASSSDGTVSYNEQFF.

This chain uses TRBV7-9 with TRBJ1-6, with a weak D call TRBD1 (5 bases). The V gene lost 1 base and the J gene lost 7 bases, with 11 bases spanning the gap. Germline CDR1 reads SEHNR; CDR2 reads FQNEAQ (reference sequence). CDR3 length: 15 amino acids. The DNA of the CDR3 is TGTGCCAGCAGCTTAGTAGGGGTTTGGAATTCACCCCTCCACTTT. It is translated as CASSLVGVWNSPLHF.